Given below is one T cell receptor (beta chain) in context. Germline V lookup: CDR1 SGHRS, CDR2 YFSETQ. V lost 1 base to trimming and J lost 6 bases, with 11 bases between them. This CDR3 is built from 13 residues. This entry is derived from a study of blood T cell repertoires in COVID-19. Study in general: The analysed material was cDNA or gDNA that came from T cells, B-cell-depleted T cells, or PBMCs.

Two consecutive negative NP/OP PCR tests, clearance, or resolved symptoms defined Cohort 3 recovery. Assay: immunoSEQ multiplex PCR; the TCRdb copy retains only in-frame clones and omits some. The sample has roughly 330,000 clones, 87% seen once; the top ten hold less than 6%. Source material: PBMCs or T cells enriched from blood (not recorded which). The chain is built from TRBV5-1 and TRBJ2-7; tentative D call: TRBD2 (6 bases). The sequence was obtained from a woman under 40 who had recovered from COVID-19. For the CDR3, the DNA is TGCGCCAGCAGCTTGCCCCTAGCGAGCGAGCAGTACTTC. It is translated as CASSLPLASEQYF.